This TCR beta chain was found in a study of glioma-infiltrating T cells. This clonotype was seen ten or more times. The antigen is undetermined. Using RNA template, CDR3s of TCR alpha and beta were amplified with iRepertoire arm-PCR. Tissue mRNA or PBMC total RNA, roughly 100-400 ng, went into one-step reverse transcription and amplification. Using its own MiXCR run on the multiplex PCR reads, TCRdb lists one record per CDR3 protein. In the table there are under 150,000 distinct CDR3 sequences, more than 20% of which are singletons. Study findings and constraints: Gliomas, especially low-grade, showed above-expected tissue-blood divergence; non-neoplastic patients showed below.

Losses at the gene ends were 6 bases for V and 2 bases for J; bases not matched to a gene: 13. The CDR3 consists of 16 residues. Looked up from germline, CDR1 is DFQATT and CDR2 is SNEGSKA (reference sequence). Sequenced sample: glioma tissue, nonneoplastic brain tissue, or PBMCs (not recorded which). The chain couples TRBV20-1 to TRBJ2-3; TRBD2 aligns across 8 bases. This TCR was recovered from a human donor with low-grade glioma or glioblastoma, undergoing nonglioma brain surgery, or in good health (not recorded which). The DNA for the CDR3 is TGCAGTGCCACTCCTGAGGTAGCGGGGTTCACAGATACGCAGTATTTT. Amino acids: CSATPEVAGFTDTQYF.